This TCR beta chain was found in a study of graft-versus-host responses after intestinal transplantation. Study details: Multivisceral, liver-intestinal, or isolated intestinal grafts went to recipients. All of the recipients had induction that used anti-thymocyte globulin, then tacrolimus and steroids for approximately 3 years. Study results and caveats: Circulating GvH clones peaking coincided with falling HvG clones soon after transplant. Allografts from individuals with graft-donor T cell macrochimerism displayed high graft-versus-host to host-versus-graft clonal ratios.

The CDR3 is 13 residues long. Looked up from germline, CDR1 is SGHRS and CDR2 is YFSETQ. Trimming took off 1 base at V and 1 base at J, with 5 bases between the two ends. TCRdb's copy holds only in-frame clones and misses some; the assay was immunoSEQ multiplex PCR. Seen here are about 92,000 clones, over 80% observed once, and the top ten hold roughly 5.5%. A remark on this clone: The antigen is unknown.

This TCR came from a human donor who received an intestinal transplant. The source material was unstimulated CD8+ T cells sorted from spleen or lymph node cells, sampled before intestinal transplant. The chain carries TRBV5-1 and TRBJ1-1; no reliable D call. In DNA, the CDR3 is TGCGCCAGCAGCTTGCGGGGGAACACTGAAGCTTTCTTT. Its translation: CASSLRGNTEAFF.